These 17 T cell receptor beta chains share one sample of origin, sequenced in a study of blood T cell repertoires in COVID-19. Method: immunoSEQ multiplex PCR; TCRdb's copy keeps in-frame clones and lacks some. The profile shows 270,000 or so clones, 89% of them singletons. The specimen sequenced was peripheral blood. The receptors stem from a woman aged 25 to 45 with COVID-19, enrolled during active disease.

The rearrangement uses TRBV11-2 and TRBJ1-6; no clear D. CDR3 length equals 13 residues. Germline CDR1 and CDR2: SGHAT and FQNNGV. Between the trimmed V and J ends, which lost 3 bases and 10 bases, there was a span of 10 bases. In DNA, the CDR3 is TGTGCCAGCAGCTTTGGAGGGAAGTCACCCCTCCACTTT. Protein: CASSFGGKSPLHF. The full variable domain, completed using reference TRBV11-2 and TRBJ1-6, is EAGVAQSPRYKIIEKRQSVAFWCNPISGHATLYWYQQILGQGPKLLIQFQNNGVVDDSQLPKDRFSAERLKGVDSTLKIQPAKLEDSAVYLCASSFGGKSPLHFGNGTRLTVT.

V and J are TRBV2 and TRBJ1-2; D is ambiguous. The CDR3 covers 14 residues. Germline V CDR1 and CDR2: SNHLY, FYNNEI. Trimming pared 7 bases from V and 3 bases from J, leaving 15 bases between. The CDR3 DNA is TGTGCCAGCATGGACCAGAGGAGGGACTATGGCTACACCTTC. Its protein is CASMDQRRDYGYTF.

The chain recombines TRBV7-8 with TRBJ2-1, with 7 bases aligning to TRBD2. From germline, CDR1 is SGHVS and CDR2 FQNEAQ. V was clipped by 1 base and J by 8 bases; unmatched bases: 5. The CDR3 covers 14 residues. The CDR3 nucleotides read TGTGCCAGCAGCTTAGTGGCAGGGAGGGATGAGCAGTTCTTC. This codes for CASSLVAGRDEQFF. The complete variable domain, with remaining parts taken from reference TRBV7-8 and TRBJ2-1, reads GAGVSQSPRYKVAKRGQDVALRCDPISGHVSLFWYQQALGQGPEFLTYFQNEAQLDKSGLPSDRFFAERPEGSVSTLKIQRTQQEDSAVYLCASSLVAGRDEQFFGPGTRLTVL.

This chain joins TRBV7-8 and TRBJ2-7, with a tentative D call TRBD1 (7 bases). The V and J ends lost 7 bases and 7 bases respectively, with 26 bases between them. The germline CDR1 and CDR2 sequences are SGHVS and FQNEAQ. This CDR3 is 16 amino acids long. The CDR3 reads CASTPRGGRGSWEQYF. In nucleotides, the CDR3 is TGTGCCAGCACCCCGAGGGGAGGCAGGGGGAGCTGGGAGCAGTACTTC. The variable domain in full, with the rest retrieved from reference TRBV7-8 and TRBJ2-7, is GAGVSQSPRYKVAKRGQDVALRCDPISGHVSLFWYQQALGQGPEFLTYFQNEAQLDKSGLPSDRFFAERPEGSVSTLKIQRTQQEDSAVYLCASTPRGGRGSWEQYFGPGTRLTVT.

This rearrangement joins TRBV11-2 to TRBJ1-6; D is unresolved. Germline V lookup: CDR1 SGHAT, CDR2 FQNNGV. The CDR3 length is 13 residues. V dropped 2 bases and J dropped 10 bases, with 9 bases sitting between them. The CDR3 here is CASSLQARSPLHF. CDR3 bases: TGTGCCAGCAGCTTACAGGCTCGGTCACCCCTCCACTTT. The complete variable domain, with remaining parts taken from reference TRBV11-2 and TRBJ1-6, reads EAGVAQSPRYKIIEKRQSVAFWCNPISGHATLYWYQQILGQGPKLLIQFQNNGVVDDSQLPKDRFSAERLKGVDSTLKIQPAKLEDSAVYLCASSLQARSPLHFGNGTRLTVT.

The genes are TRBV19 and TRBJ1-1, with TRBD1 matching over 11 bases. The CDR3 spans 17 residues. CDR1 and CDR2 (germline): LNHDA, SQIVND (reference sequence). J lost 0 bases, V lost 6 bases, and 9 bases had no gene match. CDR3 sequence: CASSPRDRGSMNTEAFF. The DNA of the CDR3 is TGTGCCAGTAGCCCACGGGACAGGGGGTCAATGAACACTGAAGCTTTCTTT.

The rearrangement joins TRBV10-2 to TRBJ1-5; D remains unclear. V was pared by 6 bases and J by 4 bases, with 13 bases between. CDR3 length: 14 amino acids. Germline-derived CDR1 and CDR2 are WSHSY and SAAADI. The CDR3 loop is CASRAGMENQPQHF. The CDR3 nucleotides read TGCGCCAGCAGAGCGGGGATGGAAAATCAGCCCCAGCATTTT.

This sequence joins TRBV12-5 and TRBJ2-7; tentatively, D is TRBD1 (7 bases). Deletions cut 3 bases from V and 1 base from J, with 13 bases between. The length of the CDR3 is 15 residues. Germline V CDR1 and CDR2: LGHNT, FRNRAP. The DNA for the CDR3 is TGTGCTAGTGGTTTCAGGGGGGTCGGATCCTACGAGCAGTACTTC. Encoded protein: CASGFRGVGSYEQYF. The entire variable domain, with the rest obtained from reference TRBV12-5 and TRBJ2-7, is as follows: DARVTQTPRHKVTEMGQEVTMRCQPILGHNTVFWYRQTMMQGLELLAYFRNRAPLDDSGMPKDRFSAEMPDATLATLKIQPSEPRDSAVYFCASGFRGVGSYEQYFGPGTRLTVT.

V is TRBV6-1 and J is TRBJ2-3; D is uncertain. V lost 3 bases, J lost 2 bases, and 6 bases lay in between. Germline lookup yields CDR1 MNHNS and CDR2 SASEGT. This CDR3 comprises 13 residues. The CDR3 reads CASSDIFTDTQYF. The CDR3 nucleotides are TGTGCCAGCAGTGATATCTTCACAGATACGCAGTATTTT.

This sequence joins TRBV12-5 and TRBJ1-5; 8 positions match TRBD1. Germline loops: CDR1 LGHNT, CDR2 FRNRAP. The CDR3 has 19 amino acids. Germline trimming cut 6 bases from V and 0 bases from J; bases unmatched to any gene: 16. The CDR3 is CASGLWAGDRHYSNQPQHF. CDR3 in DNA: TGTGCTAGTGGCCTCTGGGCTGGGGACAGGCACTATAGCAATCAGCCCCAGCATTTT.

This clone is a singleton in its sample. The chain uses TRBV27 and TRBJ2-7; D is perhaps TRBD2 (6 bases). There are 14 residues in the CDR3. Trimming stripped 6 bases from V and 5 bases from J, with 17 bases between. Germline loops: CDR1 MNHEY, CDR2 SMNVEV (reference sequence). The chain's CDR3 is CASRPAGERDEQYF. CDR3 nucleotide sequence: TGTGCCAGCAGGCCCGCTGGGGAGCGGGACGAGCAGTACTTC.

The rearrangement uses TRBV11-2 and TRBJ1-1; D unclear. Germline lookup yields CDR1 SGHAT and CDR2 FQNNGV. V was clipped by 4 bases and J by 1 base, with 13 bases between them. The CDR3 sequence is 15 residues long. CDR3 DNA: TGTGCCAGCAGCTCACCCGGAGGGCAGAACACTGAAGCTTTCTTT. Protein sequence: CASSSPGGQNTEAFF.

Only one count was recorded for this clone. This chain links TRBV6-2 or TRBV6-3 with TRBJ2-3; 13 bases map to TRBD2. This CDR3 region has 19 residues. Germline V lookup: CDR1 MNHEY, CDR2 SVGEGT. Trimming removed 5 bases from V and 4 bases from J; junction bases left unmatched: 15. This CDR3 is CASSVLAGGPERRPDTQYF. The CDR3 DNA is TGTGCCAGCAGTGTACTAGCGGGGGGGCCGGAACGGAGGCCAGATACGCAGTATTTT.

The chain links TRBV28 to TRBJ1-1; D possibly corresponds to TRBD1 (6 bases). CDR1 is MDHEN, CDR2 SYDVKM, per germline. This CDR3 region has 14 residues. V lost 3 bases and J lost 0, with 8 bases in between. CDR3 region: CASSFQGLNTEAFF. Written as DNA, the CDR3 is TGTGCCAGCAGTTTTCAGGGGCTGAACACTGAAGCTTTCTTT.

V and J are TRBV4-2 and TRBJ2-7; 14 positions agree with TRBD2. Germline CDR1 reads LGHNA; CDR2 reads YNFKEQ. This CDR3 is 17 amino acids long. The trim removed 1 base at V and 3 bases at J, leaving 5 bases unmatched. The CDR3 reads CASSQGLAGGFNYEQYF. In DNA form, the CDR3 reads TGTGCCAGCAGCCAAGGACTAGCGGGGGGGTTTAACTACGAGCAGTACTTC.

The chain carries TRBV29-1 and TRBJ2-1, with TRBD2 matching 9 bases. The V segment lost 5 bases and the J segment 0 bases; nucleotides outside the gene matches: 5. Germline CDR1 and CDR2: SQVTM and ANQGSEA. CDR3 size: 15 residues. CDR3 DNA sequence: TGCAGCGTTCCAGCGGGGGGTCTCTCCTACAATGAGCAGTTCTTC. This translates into CSVPAGGLSYNEQFF.

V gene TRBV6-5 combines with J gene TRBJ2-7, with TRBD1 identical over 8 bases. Germline loops: CDR1 MNHEY, CDR2 SVGAGI. V was clipped by 6 bases and J by 5 bases; unmatched bases: 9. The CDR3 is 14 residues long. The CDR3 DNA is TGTGCCAGCAGACATCAGGGGGCGTCCCACGAGCAGTACTTC. This codes for CASRHQGASHEQYF.